A single sample is the source of the 21 T cell receptor beta chains below, sequenced in a study of cytomegalovirus exposure and HLA in healthy donors. 60 Vbeta and 13 Jbeta primers were used in PCR. The assay was immunoSEQ multiplex PCR, and TCRdb's table has in-frame clones only and misses some. The table shows about 180,000 clones, with 84% occurring only once. The sequenced sample was PBMCs. The receptors were gathered from a girl aged 2-10 years in good health and CMV-seropositive.

This clone was picked up one time. The chain uses TRBV2 and TRBJ2-3; D gene ambiguous. Trimming shortened V by 0 bases and J by 2 bases, and 15 bases separated the two germline ends. The CDR3 contains 17 residues. In germline, CDR1 is SNHLY, CDR2 FYNNEI. The CDR3 here is CASSEAKLPTSTDTQYF. CDR3 DNA sequence: TGTGCCAGCAGTGAAGCGAAACTCCCTACCTCCACAGATACGCAGTATTTT.

This chain links TRBV4-1 with TRBJ1-1, with 7 bases matching TRBD1. Germline values: CDR1 MGHRA, CDR2 YSYEKL. Germline trimming cut 4 bases from V and 4 bases from J; bases unmatched to any gene: 9. The CDR3 consists of 15 residues. Here the CDR3 reads CASSPHSGTVTEAFF. The DNA for the CDR3 is TGCGCCAGCAGCCCACACTCCGGGACAGTCACTGAAGCTTTCTTT.

The genes are TRBV10-3 and TRBJ2-2, with TRBD2 matching over 14 bases. Trimming at V came to 5 bases and at J to 2 bases, leaving 4 bases not matched to a gene. Per germline, CDR1 ENHRY and CDR2 SYGVKD. The length of the CDR3 is 17 residues. The CDR3 loop is CAISPGLAGENTGELFF. The CDR3 region has the DNA TGTGCCATCAGTCCGGGACTAGCGGGGGAAAACACCGGGGAGCTGTTTTTT.

The V call is TRBV9, the J call TRBJ2-1; possibly TRBD2 for D (6 bases). This CDR3 spans 15 amino acids. V lost 0 bases and J lost 2, with 9 bases in between. Per the germline V gene, CDR1 is SGDLS and CDR2 is YYNGEE. CDR3 sequence (DNA): TGTGCCAGCAGCGTAGCGGGAGACCCCTACAATGAGCAGTTCTTC. Translation: CASSVAGDPYNEQFF.

The chain carries TRBV19 and TRBJ2-1, with TRBD2 as a possible D gene (6 bases). The CDR3 is made up of 15 amino acids. Trimming stripped 4 bases from V and 5 bases from J, with 15 bases between. From germline, CDR1 is LNHDA and CDR2 SQIVND (reference sequence). The CDR3 DNA reads TGTGCCAGTAGTACTGACCGGGACTTCCACAATGAGCAGTTCTTC. Translated, it gives CASSTDRDFHNEQFF. Together with reference TRBV19 and TRBJ2-1, the CDR3 gives the full variable domain: DGGITQSPKYLFRKEGQNVTLSCEQNLNHDAMYWYRQDPGQGLRLIYYSQIVNDFQKGDIAEGYSVSREKKESFPLTVTSAQKNPTAFYLCASSTDRDFHNEQFFGPGTRLTVL.

This sequence joins TRBV14 and TRBJ2-7; D perhaps matches TRBD1 (6 bases). Deletions cut 8 bases from V and 2 bases from J, with 22 bases between. CDR1 and CDR2 (germline): SGHDN, FVKESK. The CDR3 is 16 amino acids. CDR3 amino acids: CASSEWGTSGPYEQYF. CDR3 DNA sequence: TGTGCCAGCTCGGAGTGGGGGACATCGGGACCCTACGAGCAGTACTTC.

The V and J genes are TRBV2 and TRBJ1-2; possibly TRBD1 for D (6 bases). In germline, CDR1 is SNHLY, CDR2 FYNNEI. V lost 4 bases and J 1 base, leaving 10 bases between the germline ends. CDR3 length: 14 residues. CDR3 in DNA: TGTGCCAGCAGTGGAATACAGGGTAACTATGGCTACACCTTC. This translates into CASSGIQGNYGYTF. Using reference TRBV2 and TRBJ1-2 for the parts outside the CDR3, the full variable domain is EPEVTQTPSHQVTQMGQEVILRCVPISNHLYFYWYRQILGQKVEFLVSFYNNEISEKSEIFDDQFSVERPDGSNFTLKIRSTKLEDSAMYFCASSGIQGNYGYTFGSGTRLTVV.

Of note for this clone: The junction shows a germline mismatch at one end, possibly a read error. This chain links TRBV6-5 with TRBJ2-1; D possibly corresponds to TRBD1 (5 bases). Germline-derived CDR1 and CDR2 are MNHEY and SVGAGI. The CDR3 spans 14 residues. The CDR3, as DNA: TGTGCCGGCAGTTACGGTGGACAAGCCAACCCAGAGTTCTTC. It yields the protein CAGSYGGQANPEFF.

The rearrangement uses TRBV5-4 and TRBJ1-1; 8 bases map to TRBD1. The trim removed 2 bases at V and 2 bases at J, leaving 5 bases unmatched. Germline CDR1 reads SGHNT; CDR2 reads YYREEE (reference sequence). This CDR3 has 15 amino acids. The DNA for the CDR3 is TGTGCCAGCAGCTTCGGGACAGGACACAACACTGAAGCTTTCTTT. It is translated as CASSFGTGHNTEAFF.

In its sample, this clone was seen once. The V call is TRBV6-1, the J call TRBJ1-4; 7 bases agree with TRBD1. Germline-derived CDR1 and CDR2 are MNHNS and SASEGT. This CDR3 spans 14 amino acids. Trimming cost V 9 bases and J 8 bases; bases outside gene matches: 12. The chain's CDR3 is CASKTGLGAEKLFF. The DNA for the CDR3 is TGTGCCAGTAAGACAGGGTTGGGAGCCGAAAAACTGTTTTTT.

The V call is TRBV23-1, the J call TRBJ2-7; D is perhaps TRBD2 (5 bases). TRBV23-1 falls under the ORF class, with uncertain function. The CDR3 is 21 residues long. Trimming cost V 0 bases and J 2 bases, with 29 bases left between them. CDR3 region: CASSQSVGLDPRDLITYEQYF. DNA for the CDR3: TGCGCCAGCAGTCAATCGGTTGGGCTGGACCCCCGGGATCTCATCACCTACGAGCAGTACTTC.

J is TRBJ2-7 and V is TRBV29-1, with D possibly being TRBD2 (5 bases). The V end was cut by 6 bases, the J end by 0 bases, with 9 bases between. The CDR3 contains 12 residues. In germline, CDR1 is SQVTM, CDR2 ANQGSEA. In DNA, the CDR3 is TGCAGCGTCGGGGTCCCCTCCTACGAGCAGTACTTC. Amino acids: CSVGVPSYEQYF.

V gene TRBV5-4 combines with J gene TRBJ2-1; D is possibly TRBD1 (6 bases). Trimming took 5 bases from V and 1 from J, leaving 28 bases between them. This CDR3 comprises 20 residues. Germline lookup yields CDR1 SGHNT and CDR2 YYREEE (reference sequence). The CDR3 reads CASRTGTSATGEVSYNEQFF. In DNA form, the CDR3 reads TGTGCCAGCAGAACCGGGACAAGCGCCACCGGCGAGGTATCCTACAATGAGCAGTTCTTC.

V gene TRBV5-6 combines with J gene TRBJ1-3; 7 nucleotides agree with TRBD1. Trimming at V came to 5 bases and at J to 0 bases, leaving 8 bases not matched to a gene. The CDR3 sequence is 16 residues long. The V gene's germline CDR1 is SGHDT and CDR2 YYEEEE. This CDR3 is CASSIRTGASGNTIYF. CDR3 nucleotides: TGTGCCAGCAGTATTAGAACAGGGGCCTCTGGAAACACCATATATTTT.

CDR3 sequence: CASHLSSYEQYF. DNA for the CDR3: TGTGCCAGCCACCTTAGCTCCTACGAGCAGTACTTC. The chain links TRBV4-2 to TRBJ2-7; D is undetermined. The CDR3 runs to 12 residues. CDR1 is LGHNA and CDR2 is YNFKEQ in the germline V gene. V dropped 8 bases and J dropped 0 bases, with 8 bases sitting between them.

This clone was observed a handful of times. V is TRBV2 and J is TRBJ2-5; 9 positions match TRBD1. The end of the DNA fits TRBJ2-7 better, so the J call may be wrong. Germline CDR1 reads SNHLY; CDR2 reads FYNNEI. There are 12 residues in the CDR3. CDR3 sequence reads: CASRTTGGEQYF. Here the CDR3 DNA reads TGTGCCAGCAGGACGACAGGGGGCGAGCAGTACTTC.

In nucleotides, the CDR3 is TGTGCCAGCAGTTTGTTACCGGACAGGGGGCAAGGCTACACCTTC. It yields the protein CASSLLPDRGQGYTF. The V and J genes are TRBV27 and TRBJ1-2, with 11 bases identical to TRBD1. The CDR3 extends over 15 amino acids. The ends lost 3 bases at V and 8 bases at J; junction bases unmatched: 8. The germline V gene encodes CDR1 MNHEY and CDR2 SMNVEV (reference sequence).

The V gene is TRBV10-3, the J gene TRBJ1-4; TRBD1 aligns across 8 bases. Germline V gene lookup returns CDR1 ENHRY and CDR2 SYGVKD. Trimming took 3 bases from V and 7 from J; bases not matched to a gene: 10. The CDR3 runs to 16 residues. CDR3 sequence: CAISEGGQGGGEKLFF. CDR3 in DNA: TGTGCCATCAGTGAAGGTGGACAGGGCGGCGGTGAAAAACTGTTTTTT.

The V gene is TRBV30, the J gene TRBJ1-2; 7 bases map to TRBD1. The CDR3 is 15 residues long. The J segment lost 2 bases and the V segment lost 6 bases, leaving 12 bases of the junction unmatched. CDR1 GTSNPN and CDR2 SVGIG come from the germline V gene (reference sequence). The CDR3 is CACKSGTDRNYGYTF. In DNA form, the CDR3 reads TGTGCCTGCAAATCGGGGACAGACCGAAACTATGGCTACACCTTC. The whole variable domain, filled in from reference TRBV30 and TRBJ1-2, reads SQTIHQWPATLVQPVGSPLSLECTVEGTSNPNLYWYRQAAGRGLQLLFYSVGIGQISSEVPQNLSASRPQDRQFILSSKKLLLSDSGFYLCACKSGTDRNYGYTFGSGTRLTVV.

The chain employs TRBV19 and TRBJ2-1, with 8 bases that match TRBD1. Trimming cost V 3 bases and J 5 bases; bases outside gene matches: 15. Per the germline V gene, CDR1 is LNHDA and CDR2 is SQIVND (reference sequence). This CDR3 contains 18 residues. The CDR3 DNA reads as TGTGCCAGTAGTATCGGCAGGGGGCCTACGTTGCCAAACAATGAGCAGTTCTTC. This gives the protein CASSIGRGPTLPNNEQFF. The variable domain in full, with the rest retrieved from reference TRBV19 and TRBJ2-1, is DGGITQSPKYLFRKEGQNVTLSCEQNLNHDAMYWYRQDPGQGLRLIYYSQIVNDFQKGDIAEGYSVSREKKESFPLTVTSAQKNPTAFYLCASSIGRGPTLPNNEQFFGPGTRLTVL.

The rearrangement uses TRBV10-1 and TRBJ2-5, with D possibly TRBD2 on 5 matching bases. The germline V and J ends were trimmed by 0 bases and 4 bases, with 12 bases remaining between them. Germline V gives CDR1 WNHNN, CDR2 SYGVQD (reference sequence). The CDR3 has 15 residues. The chain's CDR3 is CASSESRGFGETQYF. The CDR3 coding sequence is TGCGCCAGCAGTGAGTCAAGAGGGTTTGGAGAGACCCAGTACTTC.